This T cell receptor beta chain was captured in a study of persistence of HIV-infected CD4 T cells. For the study at large: Multiple blood draws of up to about 180 mL, except two donors with single leukapheresis.

This nonspecific control used anti-CD3/anti-CD28 bead stimulation of CD4+ T cells. Responding CD4+ T cells were sorted by upregulation of both CD40 ligand and CD69. This CDR3 comprises 12 residues. V dropped 2 bases and J dropped 15 bases, with 11 bases sitting between them. Study results and limitations: Bulk TCR data could not be restricted to HIV-1-infected CMV-responding cells. Antigen-responding cells were enriched for degenerate expanded CDR3beta sequences.

Comment on this clone: What it recognizes is unknown.

This was the immunoSEQ version 4 assay in survey mode. Measured with immunoSEQ multiplex PCR; TCRdb has only the in-frame clones, and not every one. The repertoire consists of 37,000 or so clones, with roughly 87% occurring once and the leading ten covering 1.3%. The chain combines TRBV12-3 or TRBV12-4 with TRBJ1-6; D may be TRBD1 (5 bases). The specimen comprised CD4+ T cells sorted from PBMCs after roughly 18-hour stimulation, sampled from a patient who received antiretroviral therapy. This clonotype was obtained from an adult man with HIV who was CMV-seropositive. In nucleotides, the CDR3 is TGTGCCAGCAGTTTAAGGAAAGGGGACCTCCACTTT. As protein: CASSLRKGDLHF.